The text below deals with one T cell receptor (beta chain). Its antigen remains unidentified. It has no much larger one-base neighbor in the sample; base qualities were not kept. The entry originates in a study of T cell responses to AZD1222 COVID-19 vaccine (dated by TCRdb to the early 2020s). Study-wide context: Because spike-specific TCR depth and breadth did not differ between the two schedules, AZD1222 recipients who got a second dose at roughly 4 weeks were pooled with those who got a second dose at roughly 12 weeks. A total of about 250 trial participants underwent TCR sequencing, of whom some 200 had received two doses of AZD1222 and some 26 had received two doses of the MenACWY control vaccine. Trial participants were enrolled into age subgroups of 18-55, 56-69 and 70-plus years, which contained about 160, 30 and 59 TCR-sequenced participants, respectively.

The time point label corresponds to: baseline before first vaccination. The vaccinee samples were drawn from two UK trials, COV001 and COV002, one of which was a single-blind randomized controlled phase 2/3 trial testing AZD1222 (ChAdOx1 nCoV-19) in healthy adults. For TCRbeta chain sequencing, PBMC samples were collected from trial participants at day 0 and at day 28 after the second dose. The CDR3 regions of human TCRbeta chains were analyzed by immunosequencing. Per the original workflow: Repertoire TCRs were checked for matches against a reference library of SARS-CoV-2-specific TCRs that had been generated using the MIRA antigen-specificity platform. Breadth was defined as the fraction of unique TCRs that were SARS-CoV-2-associated, and depth was defined as the fraction of total T cells that were SARS-CoV-2-associated. Each spike-specific TCR was assigned to its reactive spike region and to a CD4 or CD8 class using the MIRA data. Log10-transformed breadth and depth values were compared by one-way ANOVA with Sidak's multiple comparisons tests. TCRdb retrieved this table from immuneACCESS and kept in-frame rearrangements only. Not all clones are present; in checked studies, unresolved V genes account for under half, and no reason is known for the remainder. V and J calls and clone size come straight from that table; D and trimming were deduced from the DNA. The sample table holds under 150,000 clones, of which more than 85% were seen once. Roughly 3% of the sample comes from the top ten.

V sheds 5 bases and J sheds 4 bases, leaving 11 bases between their ends. The germline V gene gives CDR1 as ENHRY and CDR2 as SYGVKD. Including cysteine and phenylalanine, the CDR3 has 13 amino acids. Only the CDR3 portion is preserved as DNA: 39 bases, with reading frame beginning at the first base. The paper as a whole reports these results and caveats: Spike-specific TCR breadth and depth rose significantly after two AZD1222 doses compared with day 0 and with MenACWY recipients. Most participants were white British and females outnumbered males, and the authors suggested that clonal diversity may have been underestimated. Because no day 14 peak-response samples were available, the repertoires could be characterized only after the peak T cell response. The 56-69-year group was small, and its depth increase did not reach significance, likely because of low power. The whole spike protein was spanned by vaccine-associated CD4 TCRs, and dominant responses were seen in regions 160-218 and 743-854. Reportedly, almost half of the unique spike-specific TCRs recognized epitopes lying outside the regions that are mutated in the B.1.351 and B.1.1.7 variants. Conclusions about previously exposed vaccinees are limited, since just five to seven AZD1222 recipients were seropositive for SARS-CoV-2 at baseline.

Rearrangement joined TRBV10-3 to TRBJ1-2, with TRBD1 perhaps the D gene, on 6 matching bases. The specimen comprised peripheral blood, sampled on day 0 of AZD1222 vaccination. This sequence originates from an adult in good health. The CDR3 is CAISNRAIYGYTF. The nucleotide sequence reads as follows: TGTGCCATCAGTAACAGGGCTATCTATGGCTACACCTTC.